This paragraph covers one TCR beta chain sequence. Its antigen is still unknown. The sample originates from a study of shared clonotypes between healthy human individuals. Study-level information: The study drew on a couple of women and a few men aged 18 to 49 as donors. Overall study results and limits: Clonotypes that were shared across four donors made up around 4.6% of naive CD4 clonotypes.

Trimming pared 1 base from V and 6 bases from J, leaving 16 bases between. The CDR3 spans 14 residues. CDR1 is SQVTM and CDR2 is ANQGSEA in the germline V gene. Sequencing used immunoSEQ multiplex PCR; TCRdb keeps in-frame clones, though not all of them. This table holds about 680,000 clones, approximately 74% found once. The TCR was taken from a woman aged 30 to 39 in good health. The sequencing input was memory CD4+ T cells sorted from blood. Specified subset: CD45RA-negative fraction. The chain couples TRBV29-1 to TRBJ2-7; D possibly corresponds to TRBD1 (5 bases). The CDR3 protein is CSVEVSGPRIEQYF. For the CDR3, the DNA is TGCAGCGTTGAAGTTTCAGGGCCCCGAATCGAGCAGTACTTC.